A selection of T cell receptor beta chains follows, all from one sample in a study of blood T cell repertoires in COVID-19. Sequenced by immunoSEQ multiplex PCR; TCRdb stores in-frame clones only, minus some. Of under 250,000 clones in the sample, 65% to 85% were seen once. The sample taken for sequencing was peripheral blood. These receptors originate from a woman at least 80 years old with acute or convalescent COVID-19. Each CDR3 is given with its conserved first and last residue. A D gene is named only where the DNA matches it firmly. Size tells how often a clone was seen (once, few, many) or the class of an expanded clone, and some rows leave it out.

V gene: TRBV18; J gene: TRBJ2-3; D gene: NA; clone size: NA; CDR3 protein: CASSLGTSNADTQYF; CDR3 DNA: TGTGCCAGCTCACTTGGGACATCAAACGCAGATACGCAGTATTTT
V gene: TRBV28; J gene: TRBJ2-2; D gene: NA; clone size: NA; CDR3 protein: CASSLWATGELFF; CDR3 DNA: TGTGCCAGCAGTTTATGGGCCACCGGGGAGCTGTTTTTT
V gene: TRBV28; J gene: TRBJ2-2; D gene: TRBD1; clone size: NA; CDR3 protein: CASSLLRGRRGSENTGELFF; CDR3 DNA: TGTGCCAGCAGTCTCCTCAGGGGGCGGCGAGGTAGCGAGAACACCGGGGAGCTGTTTTTT
V gene: TRBV7-8; J gene: TRBJ1-1; D gene: NA; clone size: NA; CDR3 protein: CASSLVEGGAFF; CDR3 DNA: TGTGCCAGCAGCTTAGTCGAAGGAGGGGCTTTCTTT
V gene: TRBV27; J gene: TRBJ2-1; D gene: TRBD2; clone size: NA; CDR3 protein: CASSFTLTSLRSNEQFF; CDR3 DNA: TGTGCCAGCAGTTTTACCCTGACTAGCCTCAGGTCCAATGAGCAGTTCTTC
V gene: TRBV21-1; J gene: TRBJ1-5; D gene: NA; clone size: NA; CDR3 protein: CASSQRHRTGNQPQHF; CDR3 DNA: TGTGCCAGCAGCCAAAGACATAGGACAGGGAATCAGCCCCAGCATTTT
V gene: TRBV15; J gene: TRBJ2-1; D gene: TRBD2; clone size: many; CDR3 protein: CATSRGAGGPYNEQFF; CDR3 DNA: TGTGCCACCAGCAGAGGAGCGGGAGGTCCCTACAATGAGCAGTTCTTC
V gene: TRBV2; J gene: TRBJ2-2; D gene: TRBD2; clone size: NA; CDR3 protein: CASSPRGGGDGELFF; CDR3 DNA: TGTGCCAGCAGTCCCCGGGGGGGAGGCGACGGGGAGCTGTTTTTT
V gene: TRBV11-1; J gene: TRBJ1-2; D gene: TRBD1; clone size: NA; CDR3 protein: CASSPVGRTGESGYTF; CDR3 DNA: TGTGCCAGCAGCCCAGTTGGACGGACAGGGGAGTCTGGCTACACCTTC
V gene: TRBV28; J gene: TRBJ1-6; D gene: TRBD1; clone size: many; CDR3 protein: CASRPLQGSSYNSPLHF; CDR3 DNA: TGTGCCAGCAGACCGCTACAGGGGAGCTCCTATAATTCACCCCTCCACTTT
V gene: TRBV6-1; J gene: TRBJ1-3; D gene: NA; clone size: NA; CDR3 protein: CASSDPRGRFSGNTIYF; CDR3 DNA: TGTGCCAGCAGTGACCCGCGAGGGAGGTTCTCTGGAAACACCATATATTTT